The source of this TCR beta chain is a study of CD8 T cells in Susac syndrome. The study, taken as a whole, reports: It was acknowledged in the study that its TCR sequencing and HLA analysis involved a relatively small number of individuals.

Remarks on this clonotype: What it binds is not known.

Germline lookup yields CDR1 SGHVS and CDR2 FQNEAQ. J gave up 5 bases and V 4 bases, and 9 bases lay outside the gene matches. This CDR3 has 15 amino acids. TCR beta from blood CD8+ and CD4+ T cells was sequenced. The multiple sclerosis control group comprised treatment-naive patients with stable or active relapsing-remitting disease. cDNA came from about 0.5 to 1 ug RNA primed by random hexamers. Across 54 Vbeta and 13 Jbeta, immunoSEQ multiplex PCR amplified TCR beta CDR3. MiXCR, applied by TCRdb to the immunoSEQ multiplex PCR reads, yields one record per CDR3 protein. The table includes approximately 200,000 distinct CDR3 sequences, roughly 90% detected once.

V and J are TRBV7-8 and TRBJ2-7, with 9 bases identical to TRBD2. This receptor was obtained from a human donor with multiple sclerosis. Input material: CD8+ T cells from PBMCs. The CDR3 DNA reads as TGTGCCAGCAGCTCCACCACGGGACTAGCCGACGAGCAGTACTTC. Translated, it gives CASSSTTGLADEQYF.